This TCR beta chain was captured by sequencing in a study of cytomegalovirus exposure and HLA in healthy donors. Study as a whole: Roughly 77 million unique TCRs from HLA-typed donors made up an early data release. Of about 390 genotyped donors, 81% grouped in the Caucasian-associated ancestry cluster. Study-level findings and limits: Per published reports, the classifier diagnosed cytomegalovirus status with high specificity and sensitivity. Clonal expansion was found to be greater in HLA-associated TCR beta chains than in equally common others in a later analysis.

Germline V gene data show CDR1 as SGHKS and CDR2 as YYEKEE (reference sequence). The ends lost 2 bases at V and 5 bases at J; junction bases unmatched: 7. The CDR3 spans 15 residues. Of note for this clone: As yet, its antigen is unknown.

Primers for the PCR totalled 60 Vbeta and 13 Jbeta. Data came from immunoSEQ multiplex PCR; TCRdb stores just in-frame clones and leaves some out. Of roughly 180,000 clones in the sample, around four fifths were seen once. The receptor was derived from a woman aged 55 to 70 in good health and CMV-seropositive. The chain combines TRBV5-5 with TRBJ2-7; 10 nucleotides agree with TRBD2. The sequenced sample consisted of PBMCs. The DNA for the CDR3 is TGTGCCAGCAGCTTTGCTAGCGGGGGAGCAAACGAGCAGTACTTC. Amino acid sequence: CASSFASGGANEQYF.